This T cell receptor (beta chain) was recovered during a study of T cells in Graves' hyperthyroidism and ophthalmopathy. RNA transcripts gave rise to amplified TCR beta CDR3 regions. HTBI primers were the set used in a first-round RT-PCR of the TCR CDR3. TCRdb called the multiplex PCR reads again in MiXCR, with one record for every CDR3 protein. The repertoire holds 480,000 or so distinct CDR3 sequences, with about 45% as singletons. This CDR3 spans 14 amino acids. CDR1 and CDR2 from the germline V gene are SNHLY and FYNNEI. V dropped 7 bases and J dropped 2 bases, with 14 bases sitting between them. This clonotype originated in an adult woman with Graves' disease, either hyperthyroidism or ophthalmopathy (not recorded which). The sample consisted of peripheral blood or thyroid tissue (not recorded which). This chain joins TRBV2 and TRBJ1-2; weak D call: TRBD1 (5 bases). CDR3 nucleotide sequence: TGTGCCAGCACATCCGGGACGGTGAACTATGGCTACACCTTC. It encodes CASTSGTVNYGYTF.